This TCR beta chain was captured by sequencing in a study of a mutant IDH1 vaccine in newly diagnosed glioma. The CDR3 is made up of 15 amino acids. Germline V lookup: CDR1 LNHDA, CDR2 SQIVND (reference sequence). The germline V and J ends were trimmed by 5 bases and 5 bases, with 19 bases remaining between them. Study-wide points: Of the patients, 93.3% had vaccine-induced immune responses.

Time point described: week 47, end of study. The study gave 300 ug of mutant IDH1 20-mer peptide per vaccine dose, with topical imiquimod. Patients were given eight vaccinations, scheduled in weeks 1, 3, 5, 7, 11, 15, 19 and 23. Sequenced by immunoSEQ multiplex PCR; TCRdb stores in-frame clones only, minus some. The sample carries tens of thousands of clones, 83% recorded once. Concerning this clone: Antigen specificity is unknown.

Specimen: PBMCs, collected from a glioma patient whose treatment included an IDH1 peptide vaccine. The chain joins TRBV19 to TRBJ2-7; weak D call: TRBD2 (5 bases). This clonotype was obtained from a young man with glioma. CDR3 sequence (DNA): TGTGCCAGTAGTTTTGTGGAGGCGCGCTCGGACGAGCAGTACTTC. Protein product: CASSFVEARSDEQYF.